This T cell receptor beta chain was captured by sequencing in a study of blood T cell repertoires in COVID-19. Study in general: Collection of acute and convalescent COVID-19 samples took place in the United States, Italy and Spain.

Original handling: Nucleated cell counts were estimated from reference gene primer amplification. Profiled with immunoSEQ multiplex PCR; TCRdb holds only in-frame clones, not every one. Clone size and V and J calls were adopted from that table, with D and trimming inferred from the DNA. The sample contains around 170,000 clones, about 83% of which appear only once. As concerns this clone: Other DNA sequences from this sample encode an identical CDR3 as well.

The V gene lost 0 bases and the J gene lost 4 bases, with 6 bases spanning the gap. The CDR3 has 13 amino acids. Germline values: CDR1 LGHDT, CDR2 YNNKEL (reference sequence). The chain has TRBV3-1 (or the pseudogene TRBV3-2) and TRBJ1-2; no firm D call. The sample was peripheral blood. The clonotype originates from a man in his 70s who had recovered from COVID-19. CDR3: CASSQDRLYGYTF. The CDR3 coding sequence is TGTGCCAGCAGCCAAGACAGGCTCTATGGCTACACCTTC.